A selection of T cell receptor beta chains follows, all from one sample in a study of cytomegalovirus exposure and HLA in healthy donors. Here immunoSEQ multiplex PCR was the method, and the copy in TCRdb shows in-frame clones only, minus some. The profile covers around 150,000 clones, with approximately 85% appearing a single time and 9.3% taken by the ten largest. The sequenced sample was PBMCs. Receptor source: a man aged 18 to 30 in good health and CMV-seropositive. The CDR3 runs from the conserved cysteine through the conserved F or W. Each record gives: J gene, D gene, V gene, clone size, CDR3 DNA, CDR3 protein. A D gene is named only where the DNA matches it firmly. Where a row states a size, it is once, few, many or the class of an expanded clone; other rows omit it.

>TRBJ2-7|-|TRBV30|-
TGTGCCTGGGCTGGGGGGTACGAGCAGTACTTC
CAWAGGYEQYF
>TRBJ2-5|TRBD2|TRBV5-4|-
TGTGCCAGCAGCGGCCCACTAGCGGGGGCCAGGGAGACCCAGTACTTC
CASSGPLAGARETQYF
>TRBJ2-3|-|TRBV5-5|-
TGTGCCAGCAGTGCGGTAGGGGCAGGGAGGTTAGGCACAGATACGCAGTATTTT
CASSAVGAGRLGTDTQYF
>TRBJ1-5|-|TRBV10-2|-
TGCGCCAGCAGTGTCGGACTCCGTCAGCCCCAGCATTTT
CASSVGLRQPQHF
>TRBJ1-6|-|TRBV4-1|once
TGCGCCAGCAGCCAAGATTCCATCGGTAGCACCCCGAATTCACCCCTCCACTTT
CASSQDSIGSTPNSPLHF
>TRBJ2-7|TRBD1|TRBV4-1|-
TGCGCCAGCAGCCTGACAGGGACCGAGCAGTACTTC
CASSLTGTEQYF
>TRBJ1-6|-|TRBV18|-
TGTGCCAGCTTGATAGGAGGGCAGGGTGTTAATTCACCCCTCCACTTT
CASLIGGQGVNSPLHF
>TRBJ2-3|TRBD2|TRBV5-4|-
TGTGCCAGCAGCTCCCAATTCGGGTCGGGCGGGGGGGTAGATACGCAGTATTTT
CASSSQFGSGGGVDTQYF
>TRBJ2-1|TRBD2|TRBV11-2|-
TGTGCCAGCAGCTTCCTGACTAGCGGGGGGGTCCATGAGCAGTTCTTC
CASSFLTSGGVHEQFF
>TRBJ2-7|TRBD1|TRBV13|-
TGTGCCAGCAGAGCGACAGGGAAAAGGTACGAGCAGTACTTC
CASRATGKRYEQYF
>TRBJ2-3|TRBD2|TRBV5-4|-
TGTGCCAGCACGGAGCGGGGGGTCACAGATACGCAGTATTTT
CASTERGVTDTQYF
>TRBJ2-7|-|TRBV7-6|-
TGTGCCAGCAGCTTAGGAGGCGACGAGCAGTACTTC
CASSLGGDEQYF
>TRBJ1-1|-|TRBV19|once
TGTGCCAGTAGTATGAGGAGGAGGGACACTGAAGCTTTCTTT
CASSMRRRDTEAFF
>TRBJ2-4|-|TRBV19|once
TGTGCCAGTAGCTGGAGGCAGGTCGGCAAAAACATTCAGTACTTC
CASSWRQVGKNIQYF
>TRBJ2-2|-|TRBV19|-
TGTGCCACCCGGCCAGGGGCCGGTACCGGGGAGCTGTTTTTT
CATRPGAGTGELFF
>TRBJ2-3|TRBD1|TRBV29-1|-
TGCAGCGTTGGCCTGGACAGGGACGACACGGCAAGCACAGATACGCAGTATTTT
CSVGLDRDDTASTDTQYF
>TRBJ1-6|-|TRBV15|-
TGTGCCACCAGCAACACCGGAGATTCACCCCTCCACTTT
CATSNTGDSPLHF
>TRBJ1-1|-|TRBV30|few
TGTGCCTGGTCTTTACGGGACACTGAAGCTTTCTTT
CAWSLRDTEAFF
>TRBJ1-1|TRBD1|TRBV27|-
TGTGCCAGCAGCCGTGGGACAGGGCCGAACACTGAAGCTTTCTTT
CASSRGTGPNTEAFF
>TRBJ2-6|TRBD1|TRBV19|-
TGTGCCAGTAGCCGACAGGGGACAAGCTCTGGGGCCAACGTCCTGACTTTC
CASSRQGTSSGANVLTF
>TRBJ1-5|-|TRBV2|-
TGTGCCAGCAGTGGGGACATCTATCAGCCCCAGCATTTT
CASSGDIYQPQHF
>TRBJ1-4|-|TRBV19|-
TGTGCCAGTAGTATCTCTGGCCTAGGGGGAACTAATGAAAAACTGTTTTTT
CASSISGLGGTNEKLFF
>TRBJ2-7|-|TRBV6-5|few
TGTGCCAGCAGTTACGGCGGAAGCGAGCAGTACTTC
CASSYGGSEQYF
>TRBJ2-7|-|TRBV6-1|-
TGTGCCAGCAGAGAAAGGGGGACCTACGAGCAGTACTTC
CASRERGTYEQYF
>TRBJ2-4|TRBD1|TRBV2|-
TGTGCCAGCAGCCCGACAGGGGTAGCCAAAAACATTCAGTACTTC
CASSPTGVAKNIQYF
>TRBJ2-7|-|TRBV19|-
TGTGCCAGTAGAGGGGGTGGACAGTCCTACGAGCAGTACTTC
CASRGGGQSYEQYF
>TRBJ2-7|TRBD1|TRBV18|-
TGTGCCAGCTCGGCCGGGACAGGGCCGACCTACGAGCAGTACTTC
CASSAGTGPTYEQYF
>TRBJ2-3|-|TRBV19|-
TGTGCCAGTACCCTACGTAAGCTAGCAGGGGGCACAGATACGCAGTATTTT
CASTLRKLAGGTDTQYF
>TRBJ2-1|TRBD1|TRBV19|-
TGTGCCAGTAGTCACAGGACAGGGGGATACAATGAGCAGTTCTTC
CASSHRTGGYNEQFF
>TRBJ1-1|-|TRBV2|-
TGTGCCAGCGCTAGGACGACAGCCCTGAACACTGAAGCTTTCTTT
CASARTTALNTEAFF
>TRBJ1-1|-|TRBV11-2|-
TGTGCCAGCAGCTTAGAGCGGGGTGAAGCTTTCTTT
CASSLERGEAFF
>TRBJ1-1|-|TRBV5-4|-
TGTGCCAGCAGCTTGGAAGGGGGTTCGATGACTGAAGCTTTCTTT
CASSLEGGSMTEAFF
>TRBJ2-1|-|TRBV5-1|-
TGCGCCAGCAGCCCAAGACAGGCACTGTCCTACAATGAGCAGTTCTTC
CASSPRQALSYNEQFF
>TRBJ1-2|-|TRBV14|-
TGTGCCAGCAGCCGGGAGTTGAACTATGGCTACACCTTC
CASSRELNYGYTF